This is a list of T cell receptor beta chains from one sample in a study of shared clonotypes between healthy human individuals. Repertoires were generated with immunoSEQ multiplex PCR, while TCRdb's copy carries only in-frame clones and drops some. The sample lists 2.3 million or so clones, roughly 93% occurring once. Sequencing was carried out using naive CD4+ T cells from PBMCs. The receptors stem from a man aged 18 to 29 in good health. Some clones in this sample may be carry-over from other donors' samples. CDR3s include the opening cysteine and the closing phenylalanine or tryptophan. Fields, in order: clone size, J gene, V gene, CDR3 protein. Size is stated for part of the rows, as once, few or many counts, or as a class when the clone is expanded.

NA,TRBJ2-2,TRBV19,CASSSRFGADTGELFF
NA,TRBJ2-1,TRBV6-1,CASRPGTGSYNEQFF
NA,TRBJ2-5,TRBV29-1,CSAATSGEETQYF
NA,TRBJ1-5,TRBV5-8,CASSLAEAARDQPQHF
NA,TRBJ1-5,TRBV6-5,CASTGGTNQPQHF
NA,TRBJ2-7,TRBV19,CASSRAGTGLSYEQYF
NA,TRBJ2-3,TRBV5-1,CASSLGSGTDTQYF
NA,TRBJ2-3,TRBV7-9,CAIHEEGKDTQYF
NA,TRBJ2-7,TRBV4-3,CASSQRTGSSYEQYF
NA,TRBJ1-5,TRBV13,CASSLRRDRAYNQPQHF
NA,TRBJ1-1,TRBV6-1,CASSDEGRENTEAFF
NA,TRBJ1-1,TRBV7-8,CASSLKTRNTEAFF
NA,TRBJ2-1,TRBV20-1,CSAKSYNEQFF
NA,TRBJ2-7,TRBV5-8,CASSTGQGSYEQYF
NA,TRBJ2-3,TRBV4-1,CASSPAEDRPSTDTQYF
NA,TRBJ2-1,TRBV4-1,CASRQEPAGVKYNEQFF
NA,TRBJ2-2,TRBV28,CASSSGLAGNTGELFF
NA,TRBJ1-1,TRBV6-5,CASSYQGAGTEAFF
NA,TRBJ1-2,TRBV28,CASSLWAGWDGYTF
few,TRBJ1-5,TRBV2,CASHEQSNQPQHF
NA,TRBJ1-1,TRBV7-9,CASSLEQGGEEAFF
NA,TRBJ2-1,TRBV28,CASSFLSQEPYNEQFF
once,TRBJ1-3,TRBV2,CASSESYSGNTIYF
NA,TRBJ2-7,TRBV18,CASSSRGQGYEQYF
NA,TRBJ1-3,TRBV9,CASSGRKQGIAGNTIYF
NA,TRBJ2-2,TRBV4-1,CASSHGEGKNTGELFF
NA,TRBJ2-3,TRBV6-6,CASSYGAGPSTDTQYF
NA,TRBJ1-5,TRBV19,CASSIGRALFGNQPQHF
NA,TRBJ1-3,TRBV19,CASSILRNGNTIYF
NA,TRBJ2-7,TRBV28,CASSSTGVQYF
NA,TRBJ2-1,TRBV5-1,CASSLILNNEQFF
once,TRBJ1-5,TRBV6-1,CASRQQSHQPQHF
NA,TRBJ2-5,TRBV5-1,CASSFNTGEGTQYF
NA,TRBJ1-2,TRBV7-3,CASSFPGERGYTF
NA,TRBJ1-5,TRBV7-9,CASSSADQPQHF
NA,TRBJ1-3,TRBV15,CATSRGPSGGNTIYF
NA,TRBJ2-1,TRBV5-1,CASSSRDRAYNEQFF
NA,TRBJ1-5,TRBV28,CASRPGQGRQPQHF
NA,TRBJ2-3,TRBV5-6,CASSPVGKTTDTQYF
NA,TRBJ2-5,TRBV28,CASSFPVTLVKTQYF
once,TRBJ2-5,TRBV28,CASRGRETQYF
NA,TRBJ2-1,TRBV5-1,CASSLETYYNEQFF